One and the same sample provided the 32 T cell receptor beta chains below, sequenced in a study of Ad26.COV2.S vaccination and SARS-CoV-2 variants. Here immunoSEQ multiplex PCR was the method, and the copy in TCRdb shows in-frame clones only, minus some. The sample lists over 110,000 clones; about nine tenths were seen once. This specimen consisted of peripheral blood, obtained after recovery from COVID-19. These receptors all come from a human donor who had recovered from COVID-19.

Comments on this clone: The junction does not match germline at one end; this may be a read error. The chain joins TRBV4-1 to TRBJ2-1; the D is unclear. The CDR3 runs 14 residues. Germline loops: CDR1 MGHRA, CDR2 YSYEKL. The CDR3 coding sequence is TGCGCCAGCAGTCAAGGTCTCAACTACAATGAGCAGTTCTTC. Translated: CASSQGLNYNEQFF.

CDR3 DNA sequence: TGCGCCAGCAGCTCGAACTCCGGGGTCCCCGAGCAGTACTTC. This encodes CASSSNSGVPEQYF. This sequence joins TRBV5-1 and TRBJ2-7, with D possibly matching TRBD2 (5 bases). Deletions cut 3 bases from V and 6 bases from J, with 16 bases between. CDR1 and CDR2 (germline): SGHRS, YFSETQ. This CDR3 region has 14 residues.

This chain joins TRBV23-1 and TRBJ1-4; 7 bases match TRBD1. TRBV23-1 is an ORF for which the function is uncertain. The junction had 6 bases not matched to a gene; V was cut back by 6 bases and J by 8 bases. CDR3 length: 13 residues. CDR3 loop: CASRDRVREKLFF. The CDR3 nucleotides are TGCGCCAGCAGAGACAGGGTAAGGGAAAAACTGTTTTTT.

The chain couples TRBV30 to TRBJ1-5; D gene ambiguous. There are 12 residues in the CDR3. The germline V gene has CDR1 GTSNPN and CDR2 SVGIG (reference sequence). Between the trimmed V and J ends, which lost 1 base and 4 bases, there was a span of 5 bases. CDR3 residues: CAWSGRNQPQHF. The CDR3 coding sequence is TGTGCCTGGAGTGGTCGGAATCAGCCCCAGCATTTT.

This clone came up a few times. CDR3 in DNA: TGTGCCAGCAGCTTGGTGCAGGGTGGGCAAGAGACCCAGTACTTC. Translated: CASSLVQGGQETQYF. This chain connects TRBV5-4 to TRBJ2-5, with D perhaps matching TRBD1 (5 bases). V shed 0 bases and J shed 2 bases, with 11 bases lying between them. Germline CDR1 is SGHNT and CDR2 is YYREEE (reference sequence). CDR3 length equals 15 residues.

CDR3 loop: CASSWTGSNQPQHF. The CDR3 region has the DNA TGTGCCAGTAGCTGGACAGGATCGAATCAGCCCCAGCATTTT. The chain employs TRBV19 and TRBJ1-5; 7 nucleotides align to TRBD1. V shed 6 bases and J 4 bases; nucleotides not matched to a gene: 6. The CDR3 spans 14 residues. Germline values: CDR1 LNHDA, CDR2 SQIVND (reference sequence).

The chain carries TRBV25-1 and TRBJ2-2; D may be TRBD2 (5 bases). Germline V gives CDR1 MGHDK, CDR2 SYGVNS. V lost 3 bases and J lost 2, with 10 bases in between. This CDR3 comprises 15 residues. The CDR3 region has the DNA TGTGCCAGCAGTGAGCAGCGGACCAACACCGGGGAGCTGTTTTTT. This translates into CASSEQRTNTGELFF.

The rearrangement joins TRBV18 to TRBJ2-2; the D gene could be TRBD1 or TRBD2 (6 bases each). CDR1 is KGHSH, CDR2 LQKENI, per germline. The CDR3 sequence is 15 residues long. Trimming cost V 3 bases and J 5 bases, with 13 bases left between them. The CDR3 spells CASSPGGQRTGELFF. The CDR3 nucleotides read TGTGCCAGCTCACCGGGGGGCCAGAGGACCGGGGAGCTGTTTTTT.

This clone was seen just once. The gene calls are TRBV28 and TRBJ1-2; D might be TRBD1 (6 bases). Germline CDR1 reads MDHEN; CDR2 reads SYDVKM. The V and J ends lost 2 bases and 7 bases respectively, with 14 bases between them. This CDR3 region has 14 residues. CDR3 sequence reads: CASSLGRGRAGYTF. DNA for the CDR3: TGTGCCAGCAGTTTAGGCAGGGGCAGGGCTGGCTACACCTTC.

The chain carries TRBV6-2 or TRBV6-3 and TRBJ2-3; D is perhaps TRBD2 (7 bases). Trimming pared 6 bases from V and 8 bases from J, leaving 12 bases between. Germline loops: CDR1 MNHEY, CDR2 SVGEGT. The CDR3 is made up of 12 amino acids. CDR3 amino acids: CASSPGGGTQYF. The CDR3 DNA reads as TGTGCCAGCAGCCCGGGGGGCGGTACGCAGTATTTT.

This chain connects TRBV19 to TRBJ2-3, with D perhaps matching TRBD1 (5 bases). V dropped 4 bases and J dropped 0 bases, with 11 bases sitting between them. Germline loops: CDR1 LNHDA, CDR2 SQIVND (reference sequence). This CDR3 comprises 15 residues. DNA of the CDR3: TGTGCCAGTAGTACCTCAGGGTTTAGCACAGATACGCAGTATTTT. It codes for CASSTSGFSTDTQYF.

The chain combines TRBV7-6 with TRBJ2-3, with 10 bases aligning to TRBD1. After removal of 0 bases from V and 5 bases from J, the junction contained 2 bases not matched to a gene. CDR1 and CDR2 (germline): SGHVS, FNYEAQ. The CDR3 length is 15 residues. DNA of the CDR3: TGTGCCAGCAGCTTAGCGGGACAGGGGTTAGATACGCAGTATTTT. Translated: CASSLAGQGLDTQYF.

This chain uses TRBV4-3 with TRBJ1-6, with TRBD1 identical over 7 bases. V gave up 4 bases and J gave up 9 bases; unmatched junction bases: 9. CDR3 length: 15 residues. CDR1 LGHNA and CDR2 YSLEER come from the germline V gene. The DNA of the CDR3 is TGCGCCAGCAGCCTAGACAGGGTAGGGTCTTCACCCCTCCACTTT. Amino acids: CASSLDRVGSSPLHF.

The V gene is TRBV5-1, the J gene TRBJ1-1; D is perhaps TRBD1 (5 bases). The germline gives CDR1 SGHRS, CDR2 YFSETQ. V was pared by 0 bases and J by 1 base, with 13 bases between. The CDR3 spans 16 residues. CDR3 sequence: CASSLAGRGGNTEAFF. In DNA form, the CDR3 reads TGCGCCAGCAGCTTGGCCGGGCGGGGCGGGAACACTGAAGCTTTCTTT.

Only one count was recorded for this clone. V gene TRBV19 combines with J gene TRBJ2-4; possibly TRBD1 or TRBD2 for D (5 bases each). Germline assignment: CDR1 LNHDA and CDR2 SQIVND (reference sequence). The V end lost 7 bases, the J end lost 0 bases, and 22 bases lay between the germline ends. This CDR3 has 18 amino acids. CDR3 protein: CASTPRGAVSVAKNIQYF. The CDR3 region has the DNA TGTGCCAGTACCCCTCGGGGCGCAGTTTCAGTAGCCAAAAACATTCAGTACTTC.

CDR3 in amino acids: CASSSWREQFF. CDR3 in DNA: TGTGCCAGCAGTTCATGGCGGGAGCAGTTCTTC. This rearrangement joins TRBV6-2 or TRBV6-3 to TRBJ2-1; D is undetermined. The CDR3 is made up of 11 amino acids. Germline loops: CDR1 MNHEY, CDR2 SVGEGT. V lost 4 bases, J lost 10 bases, and 8 bases lay in between.

The rearrangement uses TRBV28 and TRBJ2-7, with D unclear. This CDR3 is built from 11 residues. Germline assignment: CDR1 MDHEN and CDR2 SYDVKM. Here the CDR3 reads CATSWDNEQYF. In DNA form, the CDR3 reads TGTGCGACCTCCTGGGATAACGAGCAGTACTTC.

The chain links TRBV5-1 to TRBJ2-7; D is unclear. This CDR3 contains 13 residues. Germline V CDR1 and CDR2: SGHRS, YFSETQ. Trimming stripped 0 bases from V and 2 bases from J, with 6 bases between. In DNA, the CDR3 is TGCGCCAGCAGCTTGGAGGGTACCTACGAGCAGTACTTC. Residues: CASSLEGTYEQYF.

This chain uses TRBV10-2 with TRBJ2-2; no reliable D call. The CDR3 runs 17 residues. Germline CDR1 WSHSY, CDR2 SAAADI. Trimming removed 2 bases from V and 4 bases from J, with 17 bases in between. The CDR3, as DNA: TGCGCCAGCAGTGAGCGGAACCCGAGTTGGGTCACCGGGGAGCTGTTTTTT. It is translated as CASSERNPSWVTGELFF.

The J gene is TRBJ2-2, the V gene TRBV28; D uncertain. The V gene lost 4 bases and the J gene lost 5 bases, with 14 bases spanning the gap. The CDR3 has 15 amino acids. Per germline, CDR1 MDHEN and CDR2 SYDVKM. The CDR3 spells CASSSNIVGTGELFF. The CDR3 DNA reads TGTGCCAGCAGTTCTAATATCGTTGGGACCGGGGAGCTGTTTTTT.

The genes are TRBV27 and TRBJ1-2, with 7 bases matching TRBD1. This CDR3 is 13 amino acids long. Trimming cost V 5 bases and J 4 bases; bases outside gene matches: 4. Germline CDR1 and CDR2: MNHEY and SMNVEV (reference sequence). As DNA, the CDR3 is TGTGCCAGCAGTCCCGAGGGGGCCTATGGCTACACCTTC. This gives the protein CASSPEGAYGYTF.

The chain employs TRBV5-4 and TRBJ1-6, with 7 bases that match TRBD1. Germline V CDR1 and CDR2: SGHNT, YYREEE (reference sequence). CDR3 size: 17 residues. The V and J ends lost 5 bases and 0 bases, in that order; junction bases with no gene match: 8. Written as DNA, the CDR3 is TGTGCCAGCAGTTCCGGGACAGACAACTCCTATAATTCACCCCTCCACTTT. Translation: CASSSGTDNSYNSPLHF.

The V call is TRBV10-3, the J call TRBJ1-5; no clear D. Germline loops: CDR1 ENHRY, CDR2 SYGVKD. Trimming removed 2 bases at V and 4 bases at J, with 6 bases between. This CDR3 spans 13 amino acids. The CDR3 is CAISEQENQPQHF. DNA for the CDR3: TGTGCCATCAGTGAGCAGGAAAATCAGCCCCAGCATTTT.

The chain recombines TRBV24-1 with TRBJ2-5; 8 nucleotides align to TRBD2. CDR1 and CDR2 from the germline V gene are KGHDR and SFDVKD. With V trimmed by 1 base and J by 0 bases, 3 bases remained unmatched. The CDR3 extends over 16 amino acids. CDR3 nucleotide sequence: TGTGCCACCAGTGATTTTGGCGGGAGGTACCAAGAGACCCAGTACTTC. Residues: CATSDFGGRYQETQYF.

This rearrangement joins TRBV19 to TRBJ1-1; no clear D gene. Germline assignment: CDR1 LNHDA and CDR2 SQIVND (reference sequence). CDR3 length: 13 amino acids. V lost 2 bases and J 0 bases, leaving 4 bases between the germline ends. The CDR3 spells CASSISLNTEAFF. CDR3 nucleotides: TGTGCCAGTAGTATAAGCCTGAACACTGAAGCTTTCTTT.

The chain has TRBV3-1 (or the pseudogene TRBV3-2) and TRBJ2-1, with 10 bases fitting TRBD2. V shed 6 bases and J 2 bases; nucleotides not matched to a gene: 7. The CDR3 spans 16 residues. Germline CDR1 is LGHDT and CDR2 is YNNKEL (reference sequence). The CDR3 protein is CASRGSGGNTYNEQFF. The CDR3 bases are TGTGCCAGCAGGGGTAGCGGGGGGAACACCTACAATGAGCAGTTCTTC.

In this sample, this clone turned up a few times. The chain joins TRBV2 to TRBJ1-5; 9 bases agree with TRBD1. With V trimmed by 2 bases and J by 7 bases, 9 bases remained unmatched. This CDR3 has 16 amino acids. Germline CDR1 is SNHLY and CDR2 is FYNNEI. The CDR3 DNA is TGTGCCAGCAGTGAACCCGATGGGACAGGGCAACAGCCCCAGCATTTT. Encoded protein: CASSEPDGTGQQPQHF.

V gene TRBV7-9 combines with J gene TRBJ2-7; weak D call: TRBD2 (6 bases). Deletions cut 5 bases from V and 4 bases from J, with 18 bases between. The CDR3 length is 15 residues. Germline values: CDR1 SEHNR, CDR2 FQNEAQ (reference sequence). The chain's CDR3 is CASSPGLASSYEQYF. The CDR3 region has the DNA TGTGCCAGCAGCCCCGGGCTAGCGAGTAGTTACGAGCAGTACTTC.

The J gene is TRBJ2-7, the V gene TRBV6-4, with D perhaps TRBD1 or TRBD2 (5 bases each). Deletions cut 4 bases from V and 5 bases from J, with 24 bases between. CDR1 is MRHNA, CDR2 SNTAGT, per germline. The CDR3 runs to 17 residues. The CDR3, as DNA: TGTGCCAGCAGTGCTTCGGGAAACGGACATAAGCAGGACGAGCAGTACTTC. Protein product: CASSASGNGHKQDEQYF.

The V and J genes are TRBV13 and TRBJ1-2, with a weak D call TRBD1 (6 bases). The CDR3 has 13 residues. Germline CDR1 and CDR2: PRHDT and FYEKMQ (reference sequence). The germline V and J ends were trimmed by 4 bases and 4 bases, with 10 bases remaining between them. CDR3 region: CASSSQGGYGYTF. The DNA of the CDR3 is TGTGCCAGCAGCTCACAGGGAGGCTATGGCTACACCTTC. Combining the CDR3 with reference TRBV13 and TRBJ1-2 gives the whole variable domain AAGVIQSPRHLIKEKRETATLKCYPIPRHDTVYWYQQGPGQDPQFLISFYEKMQSDKGSIPDRFSAQQFSDYHSELNMSSLELGDSALYFCASSSQGGYGYTFGSGTRLTVV.

The chain has TRBV5-8 and TRBJ2-3; D not certain. V lost 5 bases and J lost 1, with 8 bases in between. In germline, CDR1 is SGHTS, CDR2 YDEGEE. The CDR3 runs to 13 residues. CDR3 DNA: TGTGCCAGCAGGAGGAAGGGCACAGATACGCAGTATTTT. Its protein is CASRRKGTDTQYF.

The chain links TRBV12-3 or TRBV12-4 to TRBJ2-2, with D unclear. V lost 3 bases to trimming and J lost 7 bases, with 3 bases between them. The CDR3 totals 11 residues. This CDR3 is CASSLSGELFF. For the CDR3, the DNA is TGTGCCAGCAGTTTGAGCGGGGAGCTGTTTTTT.